The sample holds many counts of the clone carrying this T cell receptor beta chain. Amplification targeted TCR beta CDR3 regions from RNA transcripts. The HTBI primer set drove a first-round RT-PCR of the TCR CDR3. MiXCR, applied by TCRdb to the multiplex PCR reads, yields one record per CDR3 protein. The table has roughly 300,000 distinct CDR3 sequences, around a quarter seen once. These data come from a study of T cells in Graves' hyperthyroidism and ophthalmopathy. CDR3 length equals 15 residues. Deletions cut 2 bases from V and 3 bases from J, with 14 bases between. In germline, CDR1 is ENHRY, CDR2 SYGVKD.

The rearrangement uses TRBV10-3 and TRBJ2-7, with TRBD2 as a possible D gene (5 bases). The receptor comes from a man aged 40-55 years with Graves' hyperthyroidism that later progressed to Graves' ophthalmopathy. The sequenced material came from blood. DNA of the CDR3: TGTGCCATCAGTGAGCCGGACTGGGGAGACTACGAGCAGTACTTC. Its protein product is CAISEPDWGDYEQYF.